This T cell receptor (beta chain) was identified during a study of T cell changes during pregnancy in multiple sclerosis. This CDR3 has 17 amino acids. V shed 1 base and J 4 bases; nucleotides not matched to a gene: 8. Germline V CDR1 and CDR2: SGHVS, FNYEAQ. Using immunoSEQ multiplex PCR, the repertoire was profiled, and TCRdb retains in-frame clones only, with some absent. Of fewer than 50,000 clones in the sample, roughly 91% were seen once. Sequencing was performed on CD8+ T cells from peripheral blood mononuclear cells, taken in the first trimester of pregnancy. The source is a female donor with multiple sclerosis, enrolled in a pregnancy study. V and J are TRBV7-6 and TRBJ1-3; TRBD1 agrees at 9 bases. The CDR3 DNA reads as TGTGCCAGCAGCTTAGAAATACAGGGGGCGAGAGGAAACACCATATATTTT. Protein product: CASSLEIQGARGNTIYF.